This TCR beta chain derives from a study of graft-versus-host responses after intestinal transplantation. This CDR3 is built from 16 residues. Deletions cut 0 bases from V and 0 bases from J, with 7 bases between. Germline lookup yields CDR1 SGHRS and CDR2 YFSETQ. The protocol was immunoSEQ multiplex PCR, while the TCRdb copy is restricted to in-frame clones and leaves out a portion. Here the sample spans fewer than 75,000 clones, about 87% being singletons. This clonotype originated in a human patient who received an intestinal transplant, so some T cells may come from the graft donor. The chain joins TRBV5-1 to TRBJ2-6; D remains unclear. Material: PBMCs, obtained 26 days after transplant. Here the CDR3 reads CASSLDSGSGANVLTF. The CDR3 coding sequence is TGCGCCAGCAGCTTGGATTCGGGCTCTGGGGCCAACGTCCTGACTTTC.